This T cell receptor (beta chain) was observed in a study of spatial heterogeneity in lung cancer. Study background: The average appearance count of each unique TCR and UMI combination in raw reads was more than 9.5.

Every cDNA TCR molecule received its own unique molecular identifier. From the 5' RACE reads, TCRdb called clonotypes with MiXCR, one entry per CDR3 protein. The sample has about 50,000 distinct CDR3 sequences; 6.5% to 8% are singletons. V lost 0 bases, J lost 3 bases, and 8 bases lay in between. Germline lookup yields CDR1 SGDLS and CDR2 YYNGEE. This CDR3 comprises 14 residues. This clonotype was detected ten times or more. Its target is not known. Time point defined: sample taken at primary tumor resection. Frozen PBMC, nontumor lung or tumor provided whole RNA, which was sequenced unsorted. Study-wide results and limits: Expanded tumor TCRs that were ubiquitous appeared in blood more at resection than follow-up.

The TCR originated in a female donor with early-stage non-small cell lung cancer. V and J are TRBV9 and TRBJ2-3; D may be TRBD2 (5 bases). Sequenced here: PBMCs, sampled at surgery. In nucleotides, the CDR3 is TGTGCCAGCAGCGTAGAGCAGCGGACAGATACGCAGTATTTT. Translating gives CASSVEQRTDTQYF.